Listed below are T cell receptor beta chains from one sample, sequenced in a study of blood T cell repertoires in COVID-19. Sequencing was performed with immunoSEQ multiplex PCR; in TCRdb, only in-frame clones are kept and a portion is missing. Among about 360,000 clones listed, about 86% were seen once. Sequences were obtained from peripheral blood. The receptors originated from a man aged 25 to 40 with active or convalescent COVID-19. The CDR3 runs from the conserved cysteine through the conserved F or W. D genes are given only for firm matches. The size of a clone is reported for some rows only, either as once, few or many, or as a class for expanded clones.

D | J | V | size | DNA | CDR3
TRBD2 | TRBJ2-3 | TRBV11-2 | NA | TGTGCCAGCAGCTTTCCGGGACTAGCGGGCTGGTGGCAGTATTTT | CASSFPGLAGWWQYF
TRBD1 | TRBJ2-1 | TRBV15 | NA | TGTGCCACCAGCGGGACAGGGGCGGGTGAGCAGTTCTTC | CATSGTGAGEQFF
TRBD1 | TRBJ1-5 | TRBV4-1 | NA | TGCGCCAGCAGCCAAGCTGTGACAGGGGGCAATCAGCCCCAGCATTTT | CASSQAVTGGNQPQHF
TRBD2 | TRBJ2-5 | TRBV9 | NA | TGTGCCAGCAGCCCCCGCGGGGGGGTCAGTGAGACCCAGTACTTC | CASSPRGGVSETQYF
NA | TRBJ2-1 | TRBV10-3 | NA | TGTGCCATCAGTGATAACGGACTATCCAATGAGCAGTTCTTC | CAISDNGLSNEQFF
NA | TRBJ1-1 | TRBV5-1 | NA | TGCGCCAGCAGTTCAGGGGACGGTGGGAACACTGAAGCTTTCTTT | CASSSGDGGNTEAFF
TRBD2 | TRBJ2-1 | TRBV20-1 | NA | TGCAGTGCTAGTAGTCGGGGGGGACAATACGATGAGCAGTTCTTC | CSASSRGGQYDEQFF
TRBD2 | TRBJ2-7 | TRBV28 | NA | TGTGCCAGCTCCCCAGGCCTTGTGGGACTAGCGGTACCCTACGAGCAGTACTTC | CASSPGLVGLAVPYEQYF
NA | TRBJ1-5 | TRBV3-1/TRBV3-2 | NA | TGTGCCAGCAGCCAAGAAGCGGGGCAGGGGAAGGGTCAGCCCCAGCATTTT | CASSQEAGQGKGQPQHF
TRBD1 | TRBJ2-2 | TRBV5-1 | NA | TGCGCCAGCAGCACGGGACAGGGGGACACCGGGGAGCTGTTTTTT | CASSTGQGDTGELFF
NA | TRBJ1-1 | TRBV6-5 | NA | TGTGCCAGCAGCTTAGGGGTCCGAACTGAAGCTTTCTTT | CASSLGVRTEAFF
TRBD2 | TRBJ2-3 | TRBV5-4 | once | TGTGCCAGCAGCCTCTTAGCGGGGGGGCCAGATACGCAGTATTTT | CASSLLAGGPDTQYF
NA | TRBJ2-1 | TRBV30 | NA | TGTGCCTGGAGTGTGGGGCCCAGCCGGGTTGGGCAGTTCTTC | CAWSVGPSRVGQFF
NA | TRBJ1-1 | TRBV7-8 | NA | TGTGCCAGCAGTCAGGCGGCGGGGACTGAAGCTTTCTTT | CASSQAAGTEAFF
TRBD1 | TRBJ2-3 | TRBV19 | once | TGTGCCACCGGGACAGGGACGGATACGCAGTATTTT | CATGTGTDTQYF
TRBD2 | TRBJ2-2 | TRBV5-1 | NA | TGCGCCAGCAGCGACAGACTAGCGGGAGTGCGGACCGGGGAGCTGTTTTTT | CASSDRLAGVRTGELFF
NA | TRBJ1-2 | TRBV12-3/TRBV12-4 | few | TGTGCCAGCAGTTCCAGGGGTAGCTACACCTTC | CASSSRGSYTF
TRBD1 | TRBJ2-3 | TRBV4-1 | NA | TGCGCCAGCAGCCAACCGACAGGGGGCGGCACAGATACGCAGTATTTT | CASSQPTGGGTDTQYF
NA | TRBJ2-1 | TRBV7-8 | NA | TGTGCCAGCAGCTTAGAGTTGACTGAGAATGAGCAGTTCTTC | CASSLELTENEQFF
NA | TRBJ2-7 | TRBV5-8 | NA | TGTGCCAGCACCCCCGGACGGGCGGGTTTCGGCTACGAGCAGTACTTC | CASTPGRAGFGYEQYF
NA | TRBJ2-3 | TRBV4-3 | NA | TGCGCCAGCAGCCAAGAACGGACCTCACTGGGGGGTACGCAGTATTTT | CASSQERTSLGGTQYF
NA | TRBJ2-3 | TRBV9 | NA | TGTGCCAGCAGCGTCAGAGGTCGTAGCGCAATTGGCCCAGATACGCAGTATTTT | CASSVRGRSAIGPDTQYF
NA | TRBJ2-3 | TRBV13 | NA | TGTGCCAGCAGCTTAGGTGTTGGGCGGGCGGCAGATACGCAGTATTTT | CASSLGVGRAADTQYF
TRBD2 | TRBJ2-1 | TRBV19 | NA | TGTGCCAGTAGTACGACTAGCGGGGCCTACAATGAGCAGTTCTTC | CASSTTSGAYNEQFF
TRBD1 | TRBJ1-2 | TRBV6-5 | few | TGTGCCAGCAGCCAGGGGGCCAACTATGGCTACACCTTC | CASSQGANYGYTF
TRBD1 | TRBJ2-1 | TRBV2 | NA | TGTGCCAGCAGGAGGGTGGCGGGGACAGGGGCCTACAATGAGCAGTTCTTC | CASRRVAGTGAYNEQFF
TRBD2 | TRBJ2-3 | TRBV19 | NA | TGTGCCAGTAGTGGGGCGGGGGGGCTATATACGCAGTATTTT | CASSGAGGLYTQYF
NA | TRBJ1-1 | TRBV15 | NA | TGTGCCACCAGCAGAGTGGGGGGGACTGAAGCTTTCTTT | CATSRVGGTEAFF
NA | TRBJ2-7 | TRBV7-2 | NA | TGTGCCAGCAGCTTAGGGGACTGGATTGCCTACGAGCAGTACTTC | CASSLGDWIAYEQYF
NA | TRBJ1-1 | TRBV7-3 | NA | TGTGCCAGCAGCCTCGGGGGAAGGGGTGGCTCCGACATCACTGAAGCTTTCTTT | CASSLGGRGGSDITEAFF
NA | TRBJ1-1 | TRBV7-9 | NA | TGTGCCAGCAGCCTCGGCCGGGATGAAGCTTTCTTT | CASSLGRDEAFF
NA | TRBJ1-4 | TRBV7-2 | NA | TGTGCCAGCAGCTTAGCGTACAGGAATGAAAAACTGTTTTTT | CASSLAYRNEKLFF
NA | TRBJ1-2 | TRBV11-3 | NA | TGTGCCAGCAGCCCGGGGGGGCGTACCTATGGCTACACCTTC | CASSPGGRTYGYTF
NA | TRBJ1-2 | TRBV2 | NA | TGTGCCAGCAGTGAACAAAGGGGTTTCATCTATGGCTACACCTTC | CASSEQRGFIYGYTF
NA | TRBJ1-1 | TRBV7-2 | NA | TGTGCCAGCAGCTTCCTTTTAAACACTGAAGCTTTCTTT | CASSFLLNTEAFF
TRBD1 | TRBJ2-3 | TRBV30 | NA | TGTGCCTGGGGACAGGGCAGCACAGATACGCAGTATTTT | CAWGQGSTDTQYF
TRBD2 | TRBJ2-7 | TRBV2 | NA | TGTGCCAGCAGCGCGCCGCTAGCGGGAGTTGTGCAGTACTTC | CASSAPLAGVVQYF
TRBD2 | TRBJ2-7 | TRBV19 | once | TGTGCCAGTAGCCCCACCGGGACTAGAGACTACGAGCAGTACTTC | CASSPTGTRDYEQYF
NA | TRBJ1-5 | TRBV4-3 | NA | TGCGCCAGCAGCCAAGATCTCCAGGGTGGCCAGCCCCAGCATTTT | CASSQDLQGGQPQHF
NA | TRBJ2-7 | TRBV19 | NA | TGTGCCAGTAGTAAGGACTTACCCTACGAGCAGTACTTC | CASSKDLPYEQYF